This TCR beta chain was obtained from a study of response to subunit inactivated influenza vaccine. TCRdb re-called the RT-PCR reads through MiXCR, storing one row per CDR3 protein. The sample records about 780,000 distinct CDR3 sequences, 15% to 20% being singletons. A few counts support this clonotype. This CDR3 region has 13 residues. Trimming removed 8 bases at V and 8 bases at J, with 18 bases between. CDR1 and CDR2 from the germline V gene are MNHNS and SASEGT. This TCR derives from a man aged 50-60 years who received an inactivated influenza vaccine. The chain combines TRBV6-1 with TRBJ1-2; weak D call: TRBD1 (5 bases). The sequencing here drew on PBMCs from blood, taken more than 4 days after vaccination. The CDR3: CASRGGRMAGYTF. The CDR3 DNA sequence: TGTGCCAGCCGCGGGGGACGGATGGCCGGCTACACCTTC.